This TCR beta chain is drawn from a study of blood T cell repertoires in COVID-19. Profiled with immunoSEQ multiplex PCR; TCRdb holds only in-frame clones, not every one. The sample lists 250,000 to 350,000 clones, roughly 88% occurring once. The CDR3 extends over 15 amino acids. Trimming pared 1 base from V and 6 bases from J, leaving 16 bases between. Germline values: CDR1 MDHEN, CDR2 SYDVKM. The sequenced sample was peripheral blood. The receptor was isolated from a woman aged 50 to 60 with acute or convalescent COVID-19. The chain is built from TRBV28 and TRBJ2-7, with D possibly TRBD1 on 5 matching bases. The CDR3 here is CASSLLGGQGSEQYF. The CDR3 nucleotides read TGTGCCAGCAGTTTATTGGGCGGTCAGGGCAGCGAGCAGTACTTC.